This TCR beta chain appears in the sequencing data of a study of Ad26.COV2.S vaccination and SARS-CoV-2 variants. Findings and limits, study-wide: Similar non-spike TCR breadth was observed in recipients of vaccine and of placebo.

Turning to this clone: No antigen is known for it.

The CDR3 totals 16 residues. Unmatched junction bases numbered 1, after V lost 3 bases and J lost 1 base. From germline, CDR1 is SGDLS and CDR2 YYNGEE. Stated treatment: around 19 received Ad26.COV2.S at low or high dose, single or two shots; several received placebo; per-sample allocation not given. Sample collection was performed on day 63 after the first vaccine or placebo injection. The vaccine antigen was prefusion-stabilized Wuhan SARS-CoV-2 spike. Only in-frame clones appear in the TCRdb table, and some are missing; sequencing was by immunoSEQ multiplex PCR. The table shows about 350,000 clones, with around 89% occurring only once.

This clonotype originated in a person aged 18-60 years who received the Ad26.COV2.S COVID-19 vaccine or a placebo. The J gene is TRBJ2-1, the V gene TRBV9; 13 bases fit TRBD2. The sample consisted of peripheral blood, taken in a trial of Ad26.COV2.S vaccine versus placebo. This CDR3 is CASSETSGRSYNEQFF. CDR3 nucleotide sequence: TGTGCCAGCAGCGAGACTAGCGGGAGGTCCTACAATGAGCAGTTCTTC.